Given below is one TCR beta chain in context. This specimen belongs to a study of spatial heterogeneity in lung cancer. TCRdb recomputed calls from the 5' RACE reads with MiXCR, one row per CDR3 protein. Here the sample spans 30,000 to 35,000 distinct CDR3 sequences, roughly 10% being singletons. Stated time point: blood at routine non-recurrence follow-up after resection. This TCR was sampled from a female donor with early-stage non-small cell lung cancer. The input for sequencing was PBMCs, taken at follow-up.

CDR3 amino acids: CAISEFQGASYEQYF. As DNA, the CDR3 is TGTGCCATCAGTGAGTTCCAGGGGGCTTCCTACGAGCAGTACTTC. This chain joins TRBV10-3 and TRBJ2-7; 8 bases match TRBD1. Germline V gene data show CDR1 as ENHRY and CDR2 as SYGVKD. The CDR3 has 15 residues. The V and J ends lost 1 base and 1 base, in that order; junction bases with no gene match: 3.